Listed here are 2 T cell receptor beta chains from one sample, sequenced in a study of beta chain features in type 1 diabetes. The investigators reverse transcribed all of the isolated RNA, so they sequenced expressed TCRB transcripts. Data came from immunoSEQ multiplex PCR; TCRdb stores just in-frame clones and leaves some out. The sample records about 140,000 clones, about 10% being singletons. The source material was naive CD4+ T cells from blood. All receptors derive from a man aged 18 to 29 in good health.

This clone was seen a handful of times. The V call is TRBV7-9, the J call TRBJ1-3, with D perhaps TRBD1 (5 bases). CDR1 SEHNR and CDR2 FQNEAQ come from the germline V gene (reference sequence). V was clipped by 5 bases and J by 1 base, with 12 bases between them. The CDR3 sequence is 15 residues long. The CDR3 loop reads CASSLLQGSGNTIYF. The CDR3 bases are TGTGCCAGCAGCCTCCTTCAGGGATCTGGAAACACCATATATTTT.

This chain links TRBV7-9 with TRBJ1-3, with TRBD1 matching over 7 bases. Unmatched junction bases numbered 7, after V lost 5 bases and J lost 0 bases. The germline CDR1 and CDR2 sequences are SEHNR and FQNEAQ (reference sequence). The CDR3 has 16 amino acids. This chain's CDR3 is CASSPRDSASGNTIYF. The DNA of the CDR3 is TGTGCCAGCAGCCCCCGGGACAGCGCCTCTGGAAACACCATATATTTT.